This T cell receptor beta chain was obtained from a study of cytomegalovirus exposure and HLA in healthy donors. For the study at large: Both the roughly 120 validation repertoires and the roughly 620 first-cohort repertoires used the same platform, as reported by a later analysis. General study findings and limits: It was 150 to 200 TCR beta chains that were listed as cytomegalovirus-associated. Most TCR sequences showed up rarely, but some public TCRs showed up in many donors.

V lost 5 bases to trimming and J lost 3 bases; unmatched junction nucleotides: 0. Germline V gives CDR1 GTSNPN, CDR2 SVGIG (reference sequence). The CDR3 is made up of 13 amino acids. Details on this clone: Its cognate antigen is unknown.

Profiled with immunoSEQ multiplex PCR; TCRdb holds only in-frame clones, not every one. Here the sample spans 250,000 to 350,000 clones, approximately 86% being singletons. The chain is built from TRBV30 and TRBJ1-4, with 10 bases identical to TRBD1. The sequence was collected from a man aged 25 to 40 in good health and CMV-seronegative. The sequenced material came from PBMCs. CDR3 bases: TGTGCCTGGGGGACAGGGGCTAATGAAAAACTGTTTTTT. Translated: CAWGTGANEKLFF.